Listed below are T cell receptor beta chains from one sample, sequenced in a study of blood T cell repertoires in COVID-19. Libraries were prepared by immunoSEQ multiplex PCR; TCRdb keeps only in-frame clonotypes and omits some of them. Of roughly 97,000 clones listed, around 90% are singletons. The sample was peripheral blood. The receptors originated from a human donor in a cohort sampled during active COVID-19. Each CDR3 is given with its conserved first and last residue. The D gene is left open where the match is weak. A row's size may be missing; if present it is once, few, many or a size class.

CDR3 protein	CDR3 DNA	D gene	V gene	J gene	clone size
CAISESEPLSGNTIYF	TGTGCCATCAGTGAGTCTGAGCCTCTCTCTGGAAACACCATATATTTT	-	TRBV10-3	TRBJ1-3	-
CASSPLSGGSNYGYTF	TGTGCCAGCAGCCCCCTATCGGGGGGGTCTAACTATGGCTACACCTTC	-	TRBV4-2	TRBJ1-2	-
CASSSTGVQETQYF	TGTGCCAGCAGCTCGACAGGGGTACAAGAGACCCAGTACTTC	TRBD1	TRBV7-6	TRBJ2-5	-
CASSLAGLDSYNEQFF	TGTGCCAGCAGCTTAGCGGGTCTGGACAGCTACAATGAGCAGTTCTTC	-	TRBV7-6	TRBJ2-1	-
CASSYSGGLDGNTIYF	TGTGCCAGCAGTTACTCGGGGGGGCTGGATGGAAACACCATATATTTT	-	TRBV6-5	TRBJ1-3	-
CASSGGTSGTGELFF	TGTGCCAGTAGCGGTGGGACTAGCGGCACCGGGGAGCTGTTTTTT	TRBD2	TRBV19	TRBJ2-2	-
CASSLYSSYEQYF	TGTGCCAGCAGTTTGTACAGTTCCTACGAGCAGTACTTC	-	TRBV12-3/TRBV12-4	TRBJ2-7	-
CASSLLTGGHEKLFF	TGTGCCAGCAGTCTGCTCACAGGGGGCCATGAAAAACTGTTTTTT	TRBD1	TRBV28	TRBJ1-4	-
CASSLGGGRTDTQYF	TGTGCCAGCAGCTTGGGGGGGGGCCGCACAGATACGCAGTATTTT	-	TRBV5-4	TRBJ2-3	-
CASSLVFPTRSYNSPLHF	TGCGCCAGCAGCTTAGTCTTTCCTACTCGCTCCTATAATTCACCCCTCCACTTT	-	TRBV4-1	TRBJ1-6	-
CASSGDRGMYTEAFF	TGTGCCAGCAGTGGGGACAGGGGGATGTACACTGAAGCTTTCTTT	TRBD1	TRBV2	TRBJ1-1	-
CATSTRDSVYEQYF	TGTGCCACCAGCACCCGGGACAGTGTGTACGAGCAGTACTTC	TRBD1	TRBV15	TRBJ2-7	-
CASSHRRGTNTGELFF	TGTGCCAGCTCCCACCGGCGCGGGACGAACACCGGGGAGCTGTTTTTT	-	TRBV18	TRBJ2-2	-
CASSAMNTRNTEAFF	TGTGCCAGCAGTGCCATGAATACGAGGAACACTGAAGCTTTCTTT	-	TRBV6-6	TRBJ1-1	-
CASSESSARGDEQFF	TGTGCCAGCAGCGAGAGTAGTGCCCGGGGTGATGAGCAGTTCTTC	-	TRBV28	TRBJ2-1	-
CASSLGRVAKSYTEAFF	TGTGCCAGCAGCTTAGGCCGGGTCGCAAAATCGTATACTGAAGCTTTCTTT	-	TRBV11-2	TRBJ1-1	-
CASSWNRDRVSYEQYF	TGTGCCAGCAGTTGGAACCGGGACAGGGTCTCCTACGAGCAGTACTTC	TRBD1	TRBV28	TRBJ2-7	-
CASSQLSGRFGGEQFF	TGCGCCAGCAGCCAACTCAGCGGGAGGTTCGGTGGGGAGCAGTTCTTC	TRBD2	TRBV4-3	TRBJ2-1	-
CASILQGNDNEQFF	TGTGCCAGCATCTTACAGGGGAACGACAATGAGCAGTTCTTC	TRBD1	TRBV28	TRBJ2-1	-
CASGVRTVDQPQHF	TGTGCCAGCGGGGTAAGGACTGTGGATCAGCCCCAGCATTTT	-	TRBV6-5	TRBJ1-5	-
CASSQDVGLGYTF	TGTGCCAGCAGCCAAGATGTGGGCCTAGGCTACACCTTC	-	TRBV14	TRBJ1-2	once
CASSLLGQGGNTEAFF	TGCGCCAGCAGCCTCTTGGGACAGGGGGGTAACACTGAAGCTTTCTTT	TRBD1	TRBV5-1	TRBJ1-1	-
CATSQGNNQPQHF	TGTGCCACCAGTCAGGGAAATAATCAGCCCCAGCATTTT	-	TRBV24-1	TRBJ1-5	-
CASSLALQRHSIAKNIQYF	TGTGCCAGCAGCTTAGCTCTCCAACGACACTCGATAGCCAAAAACATTCAGTACTTC	-	TRBV7-8	TRBJ2-4	-
CASSYSSGSYEQYF	TGTGCCAGCAGTTACTCGTCAGGGTCCTACGAGCAGTACTTC	-	TRBV6-5	TRBJ2-7	-
CASSLVGGTTDTQYF	TGTGCCAGCAGCTTAGTCGGAGGCACCACAGATACGCAGTATTTT	-	TRBV11-2	TRBJ2-3	-
CASSLGGTADYEQYF	TGCGCCAGCAGCTTGGGAGGGACAGCTGACTACGAGCAGTACTTC	TRBD1	TRBV5-1	TRBJ2-7	few
CASSAPSGRTGELFF	TGTGCCAGTAGTGCGCCTAGCGGGAGAACCGGGGAGCTGTTTTTT	TRBD2	TRBV19	TRBJ2-2	-
CASMLAGGYTGELFF	TGTGCCAGCATGCTAGCGGGAGGGTACACCGGGGAGCTGTTTTTT	TRBD2	TRBV7-2	TRBJ2-2	-
CATAGGDTEAFF	TGTGCCACCGCCGGGGGTGACACTGAAGCTTTCTTT	-	TRBV24-1	TRBJ1-1	-
CASSYNNNGEQYF	TGTGCCAGCAGTTACAATAATAACGGGGAGCAGTACTTC	-	TRBV6-6	TRBJ2-7	once
CASLWNTGELFF	TGTGCCAGCTTATGGAACACCGGGGAGCTGTTTTTT	-	TRBV18	TRBJ2-2	-
CASSLGRVETQYF	TGTGCCAGCAGCTTGGGCAGGGTAGAGACCCAGTACTTC	-	TRBV7-9	TRBJ2-5	-